This TCR beta chain was profiled in a study of cytotoxic CD8 clonotypes in ibrutinib-treated CLL listed by TCRdb under 2021. About the study as a whole: In this cohort, more than 14 patients were treatment-naive and ten to twelve were relapsed/refractory, while around 18 had unmutated IGHV. Of the 85 to 95 participants in the trial, 25 to 30 had longitudinal samples available. Cryopreserved peripheral blood mononuclear cells were collected at three points: before therapy, at response, and at either sustained remission or disease progression. Responses were partial in some 24 patients and complete in 2; after median around 66 months follow-up, some 15 stayed in remission and roughly twelve progressed. Samples averaged around 280,000 productive templates and tens of thousands of productive rearrangements. Every sample from remission and from progressive disease was obtained while the patients were still on ibrutinib. Response samples were taken after a median of roughly 12 months on treatment, ranging from about 6 to 40 months.

The time point label, read with the paper, signifies: approximately 11 months on ibrutinib. For TCR beta library preparation, roughly 2.2 micrograms of genomic DNA were isolated from cryopreserved PBMCs. Longitudinal blood samples from CLL patients receiving ibrutinib monotherapy were subjected to high-throughput TCR beta sequencing. The patients took part in an open-label, single-center phase 2 trial of ibrutinib monotherapy. The CDR3 runs 18 amino acids, cysteine and phenylalanine included. The entry retains the CDR3 DNA only, 54 bases that are in frame from base 1. The germline V gene provides CDR1 SGHRS and CDR2 YFSETQ. V loses 4 bases of germline sequence and J loses 2 bases, and the interval between the two ends is 19 bases. On a MiSeq, deep resolution sequencing aimed for a depth between 1 in 1 million and 1 in 200,000 T cells, with each clonotype covered approximately 9.2x on average. TCR beta libraries were generated with the immunoSEQ hsTCRB Kit. The authors processed their data as follows. The data were analyzed with ImmunoSEQ Analyzer and ImmunoSEQ Data Assistant, and V, D and J gene assignments followed IMGT definitions. Clonality, which ranges from 0 to 1, was calculated as one minus the normalized Shannon entropy of productive rearrangement frequencies. Only overrepresented clonotypes making up at least 0.05% of the repertoire of each patient were included in the public clonotype analysis. Approximately 14 age-matched healthy donor repertoires from immuneACCESS served as clonality controls. TCRdb provides this immuneACCESS table in a form limited to in-frame rearrangements. Some clones are lacking; in checked studies, under half of them reflect an unresolved V gene, and why the rest are absent is not known. The V and J calls and clone size come from that table; D and trimming were worked out from the DNA. This sample gives 130,000 or so clones in total; approximately 80% of them show up just once. Approximately 30% of the sample rests with the top ten.

Here is what the overall study found, with its caveats: An increase in clonality was observed at ibrutinib response, with clonality remaining stable during sustained remission and falling back toward baseline at progression. Sampling times were not matched between patients in sustained remission and patients whose disease was progressing, and lymph node repertoires were not examined. Baseline clonality exceeded that of age-matched healthy donors and correlated strongly with circulating CD8+ T-cell counts. Public clonotypes were found to be uncommon and were observed to contract or remain stable during treatment; the increase in clonality was shown to reflect expansion of private clonotypes at ibrutinib response.

Regarding this clone: The target of this receptor is not known. Base qualities are missing; no much larger clone stands one base away.

The TCR was taken from a human donor with chronic lymphocytic leukemia. This specimen was PBMCs, taken after 12 months of ibrutinib treatment. The chain couples TRBV5-1 to TRBJ2-6, with TRBD1 as a weak D call on 5 bases. The CDR3 region reads CASSTDMQGRAGANVLTF. DNA sequence: TGCGCCAGCAGCACAGACATGCAGGGTCGTGCTGGGGCCAACGTCCTGACTTTC. Reference TRBV5-1 and TRBJ2-6 genes cover what lies past the CDR3, so the full variable domain is KAGVTQTPRYLIKTRGQQVTLSCSPISGHRSVSWYQQTPGQGLQFLFEYFSETQRNKGNFPGRFSGRQFSNSRSEMNVSTLELGDSALYLCASSTDMQGRAGANVLTFGAGSRLTVL.